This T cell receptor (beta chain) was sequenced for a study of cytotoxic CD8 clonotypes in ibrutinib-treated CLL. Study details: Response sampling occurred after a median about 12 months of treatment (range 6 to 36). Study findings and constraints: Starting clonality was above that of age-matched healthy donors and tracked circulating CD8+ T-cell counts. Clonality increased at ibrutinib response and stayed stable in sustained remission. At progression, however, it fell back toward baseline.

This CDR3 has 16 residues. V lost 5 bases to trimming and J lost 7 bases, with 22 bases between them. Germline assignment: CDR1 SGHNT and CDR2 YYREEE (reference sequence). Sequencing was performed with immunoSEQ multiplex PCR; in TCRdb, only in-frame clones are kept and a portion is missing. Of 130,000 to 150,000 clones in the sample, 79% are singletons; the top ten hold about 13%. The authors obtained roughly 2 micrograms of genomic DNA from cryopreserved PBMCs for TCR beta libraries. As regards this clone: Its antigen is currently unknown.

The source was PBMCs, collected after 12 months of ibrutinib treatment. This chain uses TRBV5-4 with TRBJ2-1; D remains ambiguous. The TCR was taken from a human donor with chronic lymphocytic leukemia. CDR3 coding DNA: TGTGCCAGCAGTTCGGGTCCATCCCCCCTCTCGAATGAGCAGTTCTTC. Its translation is CASSSGPSPLSNEQFF.